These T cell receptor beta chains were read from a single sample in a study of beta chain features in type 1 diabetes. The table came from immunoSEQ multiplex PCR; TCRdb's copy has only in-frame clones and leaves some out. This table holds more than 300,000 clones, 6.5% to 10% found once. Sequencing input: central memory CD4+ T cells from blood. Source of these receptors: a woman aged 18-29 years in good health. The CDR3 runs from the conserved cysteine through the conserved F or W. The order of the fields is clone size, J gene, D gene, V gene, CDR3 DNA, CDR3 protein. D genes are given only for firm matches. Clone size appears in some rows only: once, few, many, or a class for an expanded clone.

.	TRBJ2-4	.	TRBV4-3	TGCGCCAGCAGCCAAGACTTACTTACTGACGTGGGAGCCAAAAACATTCAGTACTTC	CASSQDLLTDVGAKNIQYF
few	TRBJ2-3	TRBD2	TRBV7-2	TGTGCCAGCACTAGCGGCAGCACAGATACGCAGTATTTT	CASTSGSTDTQYF
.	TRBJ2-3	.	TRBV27	TGTGCCAGCAGTTCCTCCCCTACTAGGACAGATACGCAGTATTTT	CASSSSPTRTDTQYF
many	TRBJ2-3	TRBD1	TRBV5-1	TGCGCCAGCAGCCCTGGTACAGGGGGCGGAGATACGCAGTATTTT	CASSPGTGGGDTQYF
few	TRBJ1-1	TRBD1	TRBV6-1	TGTGCCAGCAGTGATCTGGGACAGGGGGGGAGGAACACTGAAGCTTTCTTT	CASSDLGQGGRNTEAFF
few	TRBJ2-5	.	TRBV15	TGTGCCACCAGCTGGACGGGGGAGACCCAGTACTTC	CATSWTGETQYF
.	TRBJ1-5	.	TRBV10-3	TGTGCCATCAGTGCCCAGGGAGACAGCAATCAGCCCCAGCATTTT	CAISAQGDSNQPQHF
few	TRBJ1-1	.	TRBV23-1	TGCGCCAGCAAAGGGGCGGACTCTAACACTGAAGCTTTCTTT	CASKGADSNTEAFF
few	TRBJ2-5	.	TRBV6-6	TGTGCCATCAGTGAGTCGACTCGGGAGACCCAGTACTTC	CAISESTRETQYF
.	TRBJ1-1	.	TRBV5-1	TGCGCCAGCAGCCCCCGAACGACAGCTACGAACACTGAAGCTTTCTTT	CASSPRTTATNTEAFF
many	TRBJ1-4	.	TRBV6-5	TGTGCCAGCAGTTACGGGGTCCATAATGAAAAACTGTTTTTT	CASSYGVHNEKLFF
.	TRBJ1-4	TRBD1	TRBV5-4	TGTGCCAGCAGCTTACAGGGGGCGGGCGAAAAACTGTTTTTT	CASSLQGAGEKLFF
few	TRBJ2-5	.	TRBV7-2	TGTGCCAGCAGCTTAGCCGGGACAAAGCAAGAGACCCAGTACTTC	CASSLAGTKQETQYF
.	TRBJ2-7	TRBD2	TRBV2	TGTGCCAGCAAATACCAGACTAGCGGAAACTACGAGCAGTACTTC	CASKYQTSGNYEQYF
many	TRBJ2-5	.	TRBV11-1	TGTGCCAGCAGCTTAGCACAGTCCCCTAAGACCCAGTACTTC	CASSLAQSPKTQYF
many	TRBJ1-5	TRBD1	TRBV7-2	TGTGCCAGCAGCCGAGGCCGGGACAGGGAGGGTCAGCCCCAGCATTTT	CASSRGRDREGQPQHF
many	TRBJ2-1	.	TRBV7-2	TGTGCCAGCAGCATAGCCTTCAATGAGCAGTTCTTC	CASSIAFNEQFF
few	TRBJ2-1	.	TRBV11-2	TGTGCCAGCAGCAATAGGGGCCGACTCGATGAGCAGTTCTTC	CASSNRGRLDEQFF
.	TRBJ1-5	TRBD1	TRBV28	TGTGCCAGCAGTCCCAGGTCCGGGACAGGGAGCTATAGCAATCAGCCCCAGCATTTT	CASSPRSGTGSYSNQPQHF
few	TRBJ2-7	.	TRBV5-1	TGCGCCAGCAGCTTGGGCGCGGGTTCCGGTTACGAGCAGTACTTC	CASSLGAGSGYEQYF
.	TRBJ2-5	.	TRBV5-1	TGCGCCAGCAGCTTGGGGGGGCAGAGGGAGACCCAGTACTTC	CASSLGGQRETQYF
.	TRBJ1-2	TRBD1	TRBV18	TGTGCCAGCTCACTACAGGGACAGGGTGACGGCTACACCTTC	CASSLQGQGDGYTF
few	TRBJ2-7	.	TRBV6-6	TGTGCCAGCAGTTACGCAAGCTCCTACGAGCAGTACTTC	CASSYASSYEQYF
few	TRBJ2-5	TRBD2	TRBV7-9	TGTGCCAGCAGCCACGGGACTAGCAGCCAAGAGACCCAGTACTTC	CASSHGTSSQETQYF
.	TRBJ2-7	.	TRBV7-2	TGTGCCAGCAGCCTGGACTCAGACCACGAGCAGTACTTC	CASSLDSDHEQYF
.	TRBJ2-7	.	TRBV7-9	TGTGCCAGCAGCTTAGCCGGGACACAGTACGAGCAGTACTTC	CASSLAGTQYEQYF
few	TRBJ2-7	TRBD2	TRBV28	TGTGCCAGCACCCGAGGGAGGGCCGGGTCCTACGAGCAGTACTTC	CASTRGRAGSYEQYF
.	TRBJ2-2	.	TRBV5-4	TGTGCCAGCAGCTCCGCCACCGGGGAGCTGTTTTTT	CASSSATGELFF
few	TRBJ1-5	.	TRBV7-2	TGTGCCAGCAGCCCACAGCCCCAAGGTACTCATCAGCCCCAGCATTTT	CASSPQPQGTHQPQHF
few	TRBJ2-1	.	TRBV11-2	TGTGCCAGCAGCTTAGTGAGCGGGCCGCAGTTCTTC	CASSLVSGPQFF
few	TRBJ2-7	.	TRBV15	TGTGCCACCAGAAAGCATGGATGGGACGAGCAGTACTTC	CATRKHGWDEQYF
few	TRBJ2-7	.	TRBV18	TGTGCCAGCTCAAAAGGACGGAACGCGGGGTCCTACGAGCAGTACTTC	CASSKGRNAGSYEQYF
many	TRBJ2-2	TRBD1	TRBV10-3	TGTGCCACCCAGCCTAGGGGACAGTCCACCGGGGAGCTGTTTTTT	CATQPRGQSTGELFF
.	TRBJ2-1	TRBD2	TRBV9	TGTGCCAGCAGCCAAACACTAGCGGGAGGGTCGGGGAATGAGCAGTTCTTC	CASSQTLAGGSGNEQFF
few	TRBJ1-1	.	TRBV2	TGTGCCAGCAGAATTGGGGGGCTGGACACTGAAGCTTTCTTT	CASRIGGLDTEAFF
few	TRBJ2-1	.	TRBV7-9	TGTGCCAGCAGCTTAAGAGCAGCGAATGAGCAGTTCTTC	CASSLRAANEQFF
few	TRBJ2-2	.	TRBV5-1	TGCGCCAGCAGCTTTCAAACCGGGGAGCTGTTTTTT	CASSFQTGELFF
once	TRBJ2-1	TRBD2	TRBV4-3	TGCGCCAGCAGCCAAGACGTAGCGGGAGGGCCTGGGTCGTCGCGGTACAATGAGCAGTTCTTC	CASSQDVAGGPGSSRYNEQFF
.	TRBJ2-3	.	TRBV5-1	TGCGCCAGCAGCATGGGAGAGGGGCGCGGCACAGATACGCAGTATTTT	CASSMGEGRGTDTQYF
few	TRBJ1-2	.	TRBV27	TGTGCCAGCAGTTTACGGGGCAGCTTCGGCTACACCTTC	CASSLRGSFGYTF
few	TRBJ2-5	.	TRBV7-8	TGTGCCAGCAGCTTAGTCTCCCCAGGGCGCTACCAAGAGACCCAGTACTTC	CASSLVSPGRYQETQYF
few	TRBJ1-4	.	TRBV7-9	TGTGCCAGCAGCTTGGGTCAGGGTTCCGGTGAAAAACTGTTTTTT	CASSLGQGSGEKLFF
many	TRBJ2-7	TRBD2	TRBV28	TGTGCCAGCAGCCAGCGGACTAGCGGGAGCCATGAGCAGTACTTC	CASSQRTSGSHEQYF
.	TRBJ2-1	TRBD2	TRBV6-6	TGTGCCAGCAGTAATCTAGCGGGTGGCACCTACAATGAGCAGTTCTTC	CASSNLAGGTYNEQFF
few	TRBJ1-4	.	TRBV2	TGTGCCAGCGCTACGGTCGGGGTACGAAGGGAAAAACTGTTTTTT	CASATVGVRREKLFF
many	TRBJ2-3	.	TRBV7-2	.	CASSLLRLSGQYF
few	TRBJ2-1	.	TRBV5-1	TGCGCCAGCAGCAACGTCGTGAACAATGAGCAGTTCTTC	CASSNVVNNEQFF
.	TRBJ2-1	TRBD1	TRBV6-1	TGTGCCAGCAGATCAAGGACAGGGGGATACAATGAGCAGTTCTTC	CASRSRTGGYNEQFF
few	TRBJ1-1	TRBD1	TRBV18	TGTGCCAGCTTTACGGGACAGGGAAGGACTGAAGCTTTCTTT	CASFTGQGRTEAFF
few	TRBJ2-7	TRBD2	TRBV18	TGTGCCAGCTCACGAACGACTAGCGGGATGGAGCAGTACTTC	CASSRTTSGMEQYF
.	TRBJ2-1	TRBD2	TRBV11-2	TGTGCCAGCAGCTTAGTTCTAGCGGACTACAATGAGCAGTTCTTC	CASSLVLADYNEQFF
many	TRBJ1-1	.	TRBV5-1	TGCGCCAGCAGCTCGCGGATTAGGGAGTCGGTTCGTACTGAAGCTTTCTTT	CASSSRIRESVRTEAFF
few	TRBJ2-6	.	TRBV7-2	TGTGCCAGCAGCGTCAACTCTGGGGCCAACGTCCTGACTTTC	CASSVNSGANVLTF
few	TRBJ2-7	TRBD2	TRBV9	TGTGCCAGCAGCGTAGGTAGCGGGAGCACCGAGCAGTACTTC	CASSVGSGSTEQYF
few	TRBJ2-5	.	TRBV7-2	TGTGCCAGCAGCCCCCTCCTGGGGAAGACCCAGTACTTC	CASSPLLGKTQYF
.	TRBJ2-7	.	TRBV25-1	TGTGCCAGCAGTGAGGGCGGAAAATCCTACGAGCAGTACTTC	CASSEGGKSYEQYF
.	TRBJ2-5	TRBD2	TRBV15	TGTGCCACCAGCAGAGAACCTAGCGGACAAGAGACCCAGTACTTC	CATSREPSGQETQYF
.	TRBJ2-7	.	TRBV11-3	TGTGCCAGCAGCTTAATGAAGGGTAGCTACGAGCAGTACTTC	CASSLMKGSYEQYF
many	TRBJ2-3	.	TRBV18	TGTGCCAGCTCAAGGACGGGACCATCAAATACGTATACGCAGTATTTT	CASSRTGPSNTYTQYF